These 32 T cell receptor beta chains were sequenced from one sample in a study of OX40 agonist ivuxolimab in advanced cancers. Library preparation used the immunoSEQ multiplex PCR assay. TCRdb took over this immuneACCESS table, retaining in-frame rearrangements with V and J assigned. Such tables are incomplete; in checked studies, under half of the missing clones stem from an unresolved V gene, and the remainder is unexplained. The sample table shows about 22,000 clones, and 80% to 90% are seen once. Around a third of the sample belongs to the ten largest clones. This specimen was CD4+ or CD8+ T cells sorted from blood, taken in a trial of the OX40 agonist ivuxolimab. The receptor set was obtained from an adult with an advanced solid tumor such as melanoma, head and neck, liver or kidney cancer.

V and J are TRBV19 and TRBJ1-1; 9 positions agree with TRBD1. Germline V gene lookup returns CDR1 LNHDA and CDR2 SQIVND (reference sequence). This CDR3 has 15 amino acids. Trimming cost V 3 bases and J 2 bases; bases outside gene matches: 4. The CDR3 DNA reads TGTGCCAGTAGTATCAAGGACAGGGGAAACACTGAAGCTTTCTTT. Protein sequence: CASSIKDRGNTEAFF.

V gene TRBV30 combines with J gene TRBJ1-3; tentatively, D is TRBD1 (6 bases). The CDR3 spans 16 residues. The germline V gene has CDR1 GTSNPN and CDR2 SVGIG (reference sequence). The V end was cut by 4 bases, the J end by 2 bases, with 18 bases between. The CDR3 loop is CAWNGLGGGAGNTIYF. In DNA form, the CDR3 reads TGTGCCTGGAACGGGTTAGGGGGAGGTGCTGGAAACACCATATATTTT.

The sample holds a few counts of this clone. The rearrangement joins TRBV27 to TRBJ1-1; D remains ambiguous. With 2 bases removed from V and 1 base from J, the gap between germline ends came to 5 bases. The CDR3 covers 13 residues. Germline V lookup: CDR1 MNHEY, CDR2 SMNVEV (reference sequence). The CDR3 loop is CASSLGRNTEAFF. The CDR3 coding sequence is TGTGCCAGCAGTTTAGGGAGGAACACTGAAGCTTTCTTT.

The chain has TRBV21-1 and TRBJ2-3. TRBV21-1 is classified as a pseudogene. This CDR3 is 17 amino acids long. The CDR3 sequence: CASSKASRDGHTDTQYF. In DNA form, the CDR3 reads TGTGCCAGCAGCAAAGCCTCCAGGGACGGTCACACAGATACGCAGTATTTT.

The rearrangement uses TRBV7-2 and TRBJ2-7; 8 positions agree with TRBD1. V shed 0 bases and J 2 bases; nucleotides not matched to a gene: 3. This CDR3 contains 15 residues. Per germline, CDR1 SGHTA and CDR2 FQGNSA. CDR3 sequence reads: CASSLAGTGTYEQYF. Here the CDR3 DNA reads TGTGCCAGCAGCTTAGCCGGGACAGGAACCTACGAGCAGTACTTC.

V usage is TRBV11-2 and J usage is TRBJ1-3; possibly TRBD1 for D (6 bases). Germline loops: CDR1 SGHAT, CDR2 FQNNGV. V dropped 8 bases and J dropped 7 bases, with 30 bases sitting between them. The CDR3 has 18 amino acids. CDR3 coding DNA: TGTGCCAGCTTAGCCGTCGGACAGAAAGCCAAATCGAGTAACACCATATATTTT. Translating it yields CASLAVGQKAKSSNTIYF.

The chain is built from TRBV7-9 and TRBJ2-1; D perhaps matches TRBD1 (6 bases). Deletions cut 11 bases from V and 7 bases from J, with 12 bases between. The CDR3 sequence is 11 residues long. Germline CDR1 SEHNR, CDR2 FQNEAQ (reference sequence). CDR3 amino acids: CAVQGRNEQFF. CDR3 sequence (DNA): TGTGCCGTACAGGGTAGGAATGAGCAGTTCTTC.

This rearrangement joins TRBV4-1 to TRBJ1-1; D is possibly TRBD1 (5 bases). CDR3 size: 13 residues. Germline CDR1 reads MGHRA; CDR2 reads YSYEKL. Trimming took off 2 bases at V and 3 bases at J, with 7 bases between the two ends. The CDR3 sequence: CASSQRGYTEAFF. The CDR3 DNA sequence: TGCGCCAGCAGCCAAAGGGGATACACTGAAGCTTTCTTT.

The V call is TRBV7-9, the J call TRBJ1-2; unclear D gene. V dropped 2 bases and J dropped 4 bases, with 11 bases sitting between them. Germline V gene lookup returns CDR1 SEHNR and CDR2 FQNEAQ (reference sequence). This CDR3 spans 14 amino acids. CDR3 sequence reads: CASSLFLAAYGYTF. In nucleotides, the CDR3 is TGTGCCAGCAGCTTATTTTTGGCGGCCTATGGCTACACCTTC.

The chain combines TRBV13 with TRBJ2-5; TRBD1 matches 11 bases. This CDR3 spans 16 amino acids. The V gene end was trimmed by 0 bases and the J gene end by 3 bases; junction bases not matched to a gene: 3. Germline loops: CDR1 PRHDT, CDR2 FYEKMQ (reference sequence). CDR3: CASSLGGQGVKETQYF. The CDR3 nucleotides read TGTGCCAGCAGCTTAGGGGGACAGGGGGTGAAAGAGACCCAGTACTTC.

The genes are TRBV27 and TRBJ2-1; D gene unclear. This CDR3 comprises 17 residues. Germline CDR1 MNHEY, CDR2 SMNVEV (reference sequence). Between the trimmed V and J ends, which lost 6 bases and 0 bases, there was a span of 18 bases. The CDR3 nucleotides read TGTGCCAGCAGCTTAAACCCTCCGGTGAGCTCCTACAATGAGCAGTTCTTC. Amino acids: CASSLNPPVSSYNEQFF.

The V gene is TRBV7-3, the J gene TRBJ2-3, with TRBD2 identical over 8 bases. The J segment lost 4 bases and the V segment lost 5 bases, leaving 5 bases of the junction unmatched. In germline, CDR1 is SGHTA, CDR2 FQGTGA. The CDR3 contains 14 residues. CDR3 sequence: CASSTTSESDTQYF. As DNA, the CDR3 is TGTGCCAGCAGCACGACTAGCGAGTCAGATACGCAGTATTTT.

The chain joins TRBV30 to TRBJ1-2; possible D gene TRBD1, 6 bases. V was pared by 5 bases and J by 4 bases, with 14 bases between. Germline CDR1 GTSNPN, CDR2 SVGIG (reference sequence). The CDR3 extends over 13 amino acids. This chain's CDR3 is CAWGAQGSYGYTF. The CDR3 DNA sequence: TGTGCCTGGGGGGCTCAGGGGTCCTATGGCTACACCTTC.

The V gene is TRBV5-6, the J gene TRBJ2-1, with TRBD1 identical over 7 bases. There are 16 residues in the CDR3. Germline values: CDR1 SGHDT, CDR2 YYEEEE. V shed 3 bases and J 4 bases; nucleotides not matched to a gene: 10. The CDR3 protein is CASSSTGTAIYNEQFF. In nucleotides, the CDR3 is TGTGCCAGCAGCTCCACCGGGACAGCCATATACAATGAGCAGTTCTTC.

The chain links TRBV7-9 to TRBJ2-2; D may match TRBD1 or TRBD2 (5 bases each). This CDR3 has 11 residues. Trimming removed 8 bases from V and 11 bases from J, with 12 bases in between. Germline V lookup: CDR1 SEHNR, CDR2 FQNEAQ (reference sequence). In DNA, the CDR3 is TGTGCCAGCCTTAGCCGGGGCGAGCTGTTTTTT. It translates to CASLSRGELFF.

This clone has a single count. The sample has other DNA sequences that encode this CDR3 too. This chain links TRBV27 with TRBJ2-5; D remains unclear. Trimming removed 6 bases from V and 3 bases from J, with 11 bases in between. CDR1 is MNHEY and CDR2 is SMNVEV in the germline V gene (reference sequence). The CDR3 sequence is 13 residues long. The CDR3 sequence is CASSPTVEETQYF. As DNA, the CDR3 is TGTGCCAGCAGCCCCACAGTGGAAGAGACCCAGTACTTC.

This chain uses TRBV27 with TRBJ1-1; no firm D call. The germline V and J ends were trimmed by 2 bases and 4 bases, with 14 bases remaining between them. This CDR3 has 15 residues. Germline CDR1 and CDR2: MNHEY and SMNVEV (reference sequence). The CDR3 sequence: CASSLIGPRSTEAFF. The DNA of the CDR3 is TGTGCCAGCAGTTTAATCGGGCCCCGGAGCACTGAAGCTTTCTTT.

This chain joins TRBV10-1 and TRBJ2-5; no clear D gene. This CDR3 is built from 13 residues. Trimming shortened V by 2 bases and J by 5 bases, and 9 bases separated the two germline ends. Germline CDR1 and CDR2: WNHNN and SYGVQD (reference sequence). CDR3 DNA: TGCGCCAGCAGTGAGCTCGTCTCGGAGACCCAGTACTTC. Translating gives CASSELVSETQYF.

The chain combines TRBV14 with TRBJ2-3; D may be TRBD2 (5 bases). CDR1 and CDR2 from the germline V gene are SGHDN and FVKESK. CDR3 size: 16 residues. The V gene lost 5 bases and the J gene lost 1 base, with 16 bases spanning the gap. CDR3 nucleotide sequence: TGTGCCAGCAGCAAAGGGTCTAGCCGAGGCACAGATACGCAGTATTTT. The encoded protein is CASSKGSSRGTDTQYF. Looking up the rest from reference TRBV14 and TRBJ2-3 gives the full variable domain: EAGVTQFPSHSVIEKGQTVTLRCDPISGHDNLYWYRRVMGKEIKFLLHFVKESKQDESGMPNNRFLAERTGGTYSTLKVQPAELEDSGVYFCASSKGSSRGTDTQYFGPGTRLTVL.

This clone has just one count. CDR3 nucleotides: TGTGCCAGCAGCTTCGGGACGCAAGAGACCCAGTACTTC. Protein sequence: CASSFGTQETQYF. The rearrangement links TRBV11-3 to TRBJ2-5; TRBD1 or TRBD2 may be the D gene (5 bases each). Trimming took 3 bases from V and 2 from J, leaving 7 bases between them. Germline V gene lookup returns CDR1 SGHNT and CDR2 YENEEA. This CDR3 spans 13 amino acids.

The chain employs TRBV27 and TRBJ2-1, with D possibly called TRBD1 or TRBD2 (5 bases each). The V gene's germline CDR1 is MNHEY and CDR2 SMNVEV (reference sequence). CDR3 length: 16 amino acids. The ends were cut back, 0 bases at V and 3 bases at J, with 12 bases in the middle. The CDR3 DNA sequence: TGTGCCAGCAGTTTATCAGGAGAGGGGCTCTACAATGAGCAGTTCTTC. Protein product: CASSLSGEGLYNEQFF.

This clone has only a few counts. This rearrangement joins TRBV9 to TRBJ2-7; 10 nucleotides agree with TRBD2. V gave up 7 bases and J gave up 4 bases; unmatched junction bases: 8. Per the germline V gene, CDR1 is SGDLS and CDR2 is YYNGEE. This CDR3 is built from 14 residues. The CDR3 DNA follows: TGTGCCAGCGCGGAGAGGACTAGCGGATACGAGCAGTACTTC. This sequence encodes CASAERTSGYEQYF.

The rearrangement joins TRBV29-1 to TRBJ2-1; 9 bases are shared with TRBD2. There are 14 residues in the CDR3. Trimming removed 1 base from V and 7 bases from J; junction bases left unmatched: 5. Germline V CDR1 and CDR2: SQVTM, ANQGSEA. The CDR3: CSVEGLAVGNEQFF. CDR3 sequence (DNA): TGCAGCGTTGAAGGACTAGCGGTGGGGAATGAGCAGTTCTTC.

The J gene is TRBJ1-1, the V gene TRBV20-1; TRBD1 matches 7 bases. CDR1 is DFQATT and CDR2 is SNEGSKA in the germline V gene (reference sequence). The CDR3 consists of 10 residues. With 3 bases clipped from V and 11 bases from J, the junction kept 3 bases outside the gene matches. The CDR3 nucleotides read TGCAGTGCTAGCAGGGGGTGGGCTTTCTTT. Amino acid sequence: CSASRGWAFF.

To note about this clone: One junction end disagrees with the germline gene, perhaps due to a read error. The chain links TRBV27 to TRBJ2-7; TRBD2 matches 10 bases. This CDR3 contains 16 residues. In germline, CDR1 is MNHEY, CDR2 SMNVEV (reference sequence). CDR3 sequence (DNA): TGTGCCAGCAGTATGCTCAGGACTAGCGGCCCCTACGAGCAGCACTTC. Its translation: CASSMLRTSGPYEQHF.

This clone appeared a single time. V is TRBV5-6 and J is TRBJ1-1; D is unresolved. Trimming took off 2 bases at V and 8 bases at J, with 10 bases between the two ends. In germline, CDR1 is SGHDT, CDR2 YYEEEE. The CDR3 loop spans 12 amino acids. The CDR3 region is CASSFGSSEAFF. The CDR3 DNA sequence: TGTGCCAGCAGCTTCGGCAGTTCCGAAGCTTTCTTT.

This clone has just one count. The V call is TRBV27, the J call TRBJ2-2; 8 bases match TRBD1. The J segment lost 6 bases and the V segment lost 8 bases, leaving 5 bases of the junction unmatched. This CDR3 comprises 13 residues. Germline loops: CDR1 MNHEY, CDR2 SMNVEV (reference sequence). In DNA form, the CDR3 reads TGTGCCAGCGGGATACAGGGGGCCGGGGAGCTGTTTTTT. Amino acid sequence: CASGIQGAGELFF.

Concerning this clone: The junction and the germline gene differ at one end; a read error may be behind it. J is TRBJ2-5 and V is TRBV7-8; 12 bases align to TRBD2. Germline V CDR1 and CDR2: SGHVS, FQNEAQ. The CDR3 is 15 residues long. The CDR3 nucleotides are TGTGCCAGCAGCTTAACACCCACTACTAGCGGGGGGTTCCACTTC. Amino acid sequence: CASSLTPTTSGGFHF.

This chain joins TRBV5-1 and TRBJ2-1; D is possibly TRBD2 (6 bases). V gave up 4 bases and J gave up 1 base, with 9 bases separating them. The germline gives CDR1 SGHRS, CDR2 YFSETQ. The length of the CDR3 is 14 residues. The CDR3 nucleotides are TGCGCCAGCAGCATTAGCGGATCCTACAATGAGCAGTTCTTC. Protein product: CASSISGSYNEQFF.

The chain links TRBV5-1 to TRBJ1-3; TRBD1 matches 10 bases. V was pared by 4 bases and J by 4 bases, with 5 bases of the junction left unmatched. The CDR3 contains 15 residues. Per the germline V gene, CDR1 is SGHRS and CDR2 is YFSETQ. CDR3 protein: CASSRDRGQGNTIYF. CDR3 DNA: TGCGCCAGCAGCAGAGACAGGGGGCAGGGAAACACCATATATTTT.

The chain uses TRBV27 and TRBJ2-7; D unresolved. Per germline, CDR1 MNHEY and CDR2 SMNVEV (reference sequence). The CDR3 is 12 residues long. Trimming removed 5 bases at V and 7 bases at J, with 12 bases between. The CDR3 sequence is CASSKNNFEQYF. The DNA for the CDR3 is TGTGCCAGCAGTAAAAATAATTTTGAGCAGTACTTC.

The chain has TRBV6-1 and TRBJ1-4, with a possible D match to TRBD1 (6 bases). Trimming took 2 bases from V and 4 from J, leaving 17 bases between them. Germline V CDR1 and CDR2: MNHNS, SASEGT. The CDR3 is 17 residues long. CDR3 amino acids: CASSEMRPGEGNEKLFF. Written as DNA, the CDR3 is TGTGCCAGCAGTGAAATGAGACCAGGGGAGGGTAATGAAAAACTGTTTTTT.